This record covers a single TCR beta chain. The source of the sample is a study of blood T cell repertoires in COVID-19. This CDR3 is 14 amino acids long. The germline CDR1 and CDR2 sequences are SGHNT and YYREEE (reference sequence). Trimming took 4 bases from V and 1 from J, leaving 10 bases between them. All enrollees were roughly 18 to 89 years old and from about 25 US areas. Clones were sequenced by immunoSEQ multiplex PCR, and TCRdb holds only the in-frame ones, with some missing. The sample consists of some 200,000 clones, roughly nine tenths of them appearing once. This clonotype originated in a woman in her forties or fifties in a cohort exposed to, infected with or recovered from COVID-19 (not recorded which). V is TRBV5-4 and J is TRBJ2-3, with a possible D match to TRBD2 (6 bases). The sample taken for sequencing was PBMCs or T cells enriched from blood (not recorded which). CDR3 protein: CASSVGTGTDTQYF. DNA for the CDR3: TGTGCCAGCAGCGTGGGGACTGGCACAGATACGCAGTATTTT.